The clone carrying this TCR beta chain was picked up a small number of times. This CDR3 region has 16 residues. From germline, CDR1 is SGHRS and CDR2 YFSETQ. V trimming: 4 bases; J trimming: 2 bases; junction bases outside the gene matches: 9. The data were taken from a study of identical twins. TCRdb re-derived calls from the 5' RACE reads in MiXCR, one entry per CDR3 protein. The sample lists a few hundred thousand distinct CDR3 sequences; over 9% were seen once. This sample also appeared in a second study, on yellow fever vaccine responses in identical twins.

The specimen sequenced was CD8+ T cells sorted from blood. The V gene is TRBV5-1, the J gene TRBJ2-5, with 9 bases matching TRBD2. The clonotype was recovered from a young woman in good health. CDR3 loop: CASSVSPGLAQETQYF. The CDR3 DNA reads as TGCGCCAGCAGCGTTTCCCCCGGACTAGCGCAAGAGACCCAGTACTTC.